The 22 T cell receptor beta chains reported below all come from one sample, sequenced in a study of T cell repertoires and HLA-DP antigens. Their cognate antigens are unknown. Sequencing used immunoSEQ multiplex PCR; TCRdb keeps in-frame clones, though not all of them. The sample has about 120,000 clones, approximately 92% seen once. Specimen: CD4+ T cells from PBMCs. These receptors all come from a woman aged 18-29 years in good health and CMV-seronegative.

The chain joins TRBV5-8 to TRBJ1-2; 8 bases map to TRBD1. In germline, CDR1 is SGHTS, CDR2 YDEGEE. The CDR3 extends over 14 amino acids. V gave up 10 bases and J gave up 7 bases; unmatched junction bases: 15. The CDR3 coding sequence is TGTGCCGGACGGAAGAGGACAGGGCGTATTGGCTACACCTTC. Protein sequence: CAGRKRTGRIGYTF.

The chain carries TRBV18 and TRBJ2-7, with TRBD2 identical over 11 bases. Looked up from germline, CDR1 is KGHSH and CDR2 is LQKENI. The junction had 10 bases not matched to a gene; V was cut back by 6 bases and J by 0 bases. The CDR3 has 17 amino acids. CDR3 DNA: TGTGCCAGCTCGGCCGGGACTAGCGGCATCATCTCCTACGAGCAGTACTTC. As protein: CASSAGTSGIISYEQYF.

This clone occurred once. The chain recombines TRBV11-1 with TRBJ2-5, with 12 bases aligning to TRBD2. The CDR3 has 15 amino acids. J was trimmed by 1 base and V by 4 bases; bases with no gene match: 1. Germline CDR1 SGHAT, CDR2 FQDESV (reference sequence). In DNA form, the CDR3 reads TGTGCCAGCAGCTCACTAGCGGGGGGCCAAGAGACCCAGTACTTC. This translates into CASSSLAGGQETQYF. Full variable domain (rest looked up from reference TRBV11-1 and TRBJ2-5): EAEVAQSPRYKITEKSQAVAFWCDPISGHATLYWYRQILGQGPELLVQFQDESVVDDSQLPKDRFSAERLKGVDSTLKIQPAELGDSAMYLCASSSLAGGQETQYFGPGTRLLVL.

The chain carries TRBV7-9 and TRBJ2-5; D is undetermined. From germline, CDR1 is SEHNR and CDR2 FQNEAQ (reference sequence). Trimming shortened V by 5 bases and J by 1 base, and 17 bases separated the two germline ends. The CDR3 covers 16 residues. The CDR3 sequence is CASSRPDFGVQETQYF. The CDR3 nucleotides are TGTGCCAGCAGCCGCCCGGATTTTGGGGTCCAAGAGACCCAGTACTTC.

The chain couples TRBV2 to TRBJ2-1, with TRBD2 matching over 8 bases. CDR1 and CDR2 from the germline V gene are SNHLY and FYNNEI. Trimming cost V 4 bases and J 7 bases; bases outside gene matches: 12. The CDR3 has 16 residues. The CDR3 DNA is TGTGCCAGCAGTGGCTTGACGGGAGGGCCTCTGAATGAGCAGTTCTTC. Protein sequence: CASSGLTGGPLNEQFF.

This clone has just one count. The V call is TRBV28, the J call TRBJ1-2; D may be TRBD1 (5 bases). The CDR3 length is 14 residues. With 6 bases removed from V and 6 bases from J, the gap between germline ends came to 17 bases. Germline V gives CDR1 MDHEN, CDR2 SYDVKM. CDR3 protein: CASRSPGRGDGYTF. CDR3 DNA: TGTGCCAGCAGATCCCCAGGGAGAGGGGATGGCTACACCTTC.

The rearrangement joins TRBV7-3 to TRBJ2-2; D unclear. V dropped 2 bases and J dropped 6 bases, with 13 bases sitting between them. CDR1 SGHTA and CDR2 FQGTGA come from the germline V gene. This CDR3 comprises 15 residues. CDR3 loop: CASSLYGPGAGELFF. CDR3 DNA: TGTGCCAGCAGCTTATACGGTCCAGGAGCCGGGGAGCTGTTTTTT. Full variable domain (outside the CDR3, taken from reference TRBV7-3 and TRBJ2-2): GAGVSQTPSNKVTEKGKYVELRCDPISGHTALYWYRQSLGQGPEFLIYFQGTGAADDSGLPNDRFFAVRPEGSVSTLKIQRTERGDSAVYLCASSLYGPGAGELFFGEGSRLTVL.

This clone was detected once. The chain combines TRBV28 with TRBJ1-5, with D possibly TRBD1 on 5 matching bases. Germline V lookup: CDR1 MDHEN, CDR2 SYDVKM. CDR3 length: 15 residues. The V end was cut by 5 bases, the J end by 2 bases, with 13 bases between. The CDR3 DNA reads TGTGCCAGCAGTCCCTTTTGGGGCGGCAATCAGCCCCAGCATTTT. Protein: CASSPFWGGNQPQHF.

The genes are TRBV10-3 and TRBJ2-1, with D perhaps TRBD2 (6 bases). Germline V gene lookup returns CDR1 ENHRY and CDR2 SYGVKD. The CDR3 is 16 residues long. Trimming cost V 0 bases and J 8 bases, with 17 bases left between them. CDR3 DNA sequence: TGTGCCATCAGTGAGTCTTTACCGGGAGTTCTTGATGAGCAGTTCTTC. This translates into CAISESLPGVLDEQFF.

The rearrangement links TRBV6-5 to TRBJ1-4, with a tentative D call TRBD1 (6 bases). This CDR3 contains 16 residues. Germline CDR1 reads MNHEY; CDR2 reads SVGAGI. V was trimmed by 2 bases and J by 8 bases, leaving 18 bases between them. As DNA, the CDR3 is TGTGCCAGCAGTTACCTCAGCCAGGGGCGCGGGGAAAAACTGTTTTTT. Residues: CASSYLSQGRGEKLFF.

This clone occurred once. The chain couples TRBV18 to TRBJ1-1, with 8 bases matching TRBD1. The V and J ends lost 4 bases and 11 bases, in that order; junction bases with no gene match: 6. The CDR3 extends over 12 amino acids. Germline V CDR1 and CDR2: KGHSH, LQKENI. The CDR3 sequence: CASSQDRADAFF. CDR3 coding DNA: TGTGCCAGCTCACAGGACAGGGCGGACGCTTTCTTT. The full variable domain, in which reference TRBV18 and TRBJ1-1 provide the parts outside the CDR3, is NAGVMQNPRHLVRRRGQEARLRCSPMKGHSHVYWYRQLPEEGLKFMVYLQKENIIDESGMPKERFSAEFPKEGPSILRIQQVVRGDSAAYFCASSQDRADAFFGQGTRLTVV.

In DNA, the CDR3 is TGTGCCACCAGCACCGCGACAGGGAGGTATGGCTACACCTTC. This translates into CATSTATGRYGYTF. This chain connects TRBV15 to TRBJ1-2; 7 bases agree with TRBD1. The J segment lost 5 bases and the V segment lost 4 bases, leaving 7 bases of the junction unmatched. CDR3 length equals 14 residues. Per germline, CDR1 LNHNV and CDR2 YYDKDF (reference sequence).

The rearrangement uses TRBV4-1 and TRBJ1-2, with D perhaps TRBD1 (6 bases). This CDR3 spans 14 amino acids. With 4 bases removed from V and 2 bases from J, the gap between germline ends came to 11 bases. CDR1 MGHRA and CDR2 YSYEKL come from the germline V gene. This chain's CDR3 is CASSRGGGNYGYTF. DNA of the CDR3: TGCGCCAGCAGCCGAGGGGGTGGGAACTATGGCTACACCTTC.

The chain joins TRBV5-1 to TRBJ2-6; D not certain. The CDR3 has 15 residues. V dropped 2 bases and J dropped 0 bases, with 6 bases sitting between them. Germline V lookup: CDR1 SGHRS, CDR2 YFSETQ. CDR3 loop: CASSFGSSGANVLTF. CDR3 in DNA: TGCGCCAGCAGCTTCGGCAGCTCTGGGGCCAACGTCCTGACTTTC.

The chain couples TRBV29-1 to TRBJ2-2; the D is unclear. The CDR3 covers 13 residues. CDR1 SQVTM and CDR2 ANQGSEA come from the germline V gene. V gave up 4 bases and J gave up 3 bases, with 9 bases separating them. CDR3: CSVAVRHTGELFF. The CDR3 coding sequence is TGCAGCGTTGCCGTGAGGCACACCGGGGAGCTGTTTTTT.

The genes are TRBV30 and TRBJ2-2; maybe TRBD1 (6 bases). The CDR3 length is 15 residues. The V end was cut by 1 base, the J end by 1 base, with 10 bases between. Germline CDR1 GTSNPN, CDR2 SVGIG (reference sequence). For the CDR3, the DNA is TGTGCCTGGAGTGGTGGACAGCTGAACACCGGGGAGCTGTTTTTT. Its translation is CAWSGGQLNTGELFF.

This sequence joins TRBV7-3 and TRBJ2-3; D tentatively reads TRBD1 or TRBD2 (5 bases each). Per germline, CDR1 SGHTA and CDR2 FQGTGA. V shed 5 bases and J shed 0 bases, with 18 bases lying between them. This CDR3 is built from 17 residues. CDR3: CASSLAGVDISTDTQYF. The CDR3 nucleotides are TGTGCCAGCAGCCTGGCCGGGGTGGACATAAGCACAGATACGCAGTATTTT. The variable domain in full, completed from reference TRBV7-3 and TRBJ2-3, reads GAGVSQTPSNKVTEKGKYVELRCDPISGHTALYWYRQSLGQGPEFLIYFQGTGAADDSGLPNDRFFAVRPEGSVSTLKIQRTERGDSAVYLCASSLAGVDISTDTQYFGPGTRLTVL.

This sequence joins TRBV19 and TRBJ2-1; D is unresolved. The CDR3 contains 14 residues. V was cut by 3 bases and J by 0 bases, with 6 bases left in between. Germline V gives CDR1 LNHDA, CDR2 SQIVND (reference sequence). CDR3 residues: CASSIGRSYNEQFF. CDR3 bases: TGTGCCAGTAGTATCGGGCGCTCCTACAATGAGCAGTTCTTC.

This sequence joins TRBV9 and TRBJ1-2; 9 bases fit TRBD1. This CDR3 is built from 15 residues. Trimming removed 4 bases from V and 3 bases from J; junction bases left unmatched: 7. Germline CDR1 SGDLS, CDR2 YYNGEE. The DNA for the CDR3 is TGTGCCAGCAGCCCCGAACAGGGGGCCTACTATGGCTACACCTTC. Its translation: CASSPEQGAYYGYTF. The whole variable domain, remainder taken from reference TRBV9 and TRBJ1-2, is DSGVTQTPKHLITATGQRVTLRCSPRSGDLSVYWYQQSLDQGLQFLIQYYNGEERAKGNILERFSAQQFPDLHSELNLSSLELGDSALYFCASSPEQGAYYGYTFGSGTRLTVV.

The genes are TRBV4-2 and TRBJ1-3, with unresolved D. CDR3 size: 16 residues. Germline V gene sequence: CDR1 LGHNA, CDR2 YNFKEQ. With 4 bases removed from V and 5 bases from J, the gap between germline ends came to 18 bases. The CDR3 DNA reads TGTGCCAGCAGCCCCTCCGCTACCCGAAGGCGAAACACCATATATTTT. It is translated as CASSPSATRRRNTIYF.

The chain links TRBV6-1 to TRBJ2-3, with D perhaps matching TRBD1 (6 bases). Germline loops: CDR1 MNHNS, CDR2 SASEGT. This CDR3 region has 14 residues. Trimming cost V 10 bases and J 8 bases, with 22 bases left between them. The CDR3 reads CATLIWQGLVTQYF. The DNA for the CDR3 is TGTGCCACGTTGATTTGGCAGGGGTTAGTTACGCAGTATTTT.

The chain couples TRBV5-1 to TRBJ2-7, with a weak D call TRBD1 (5 bases). CDR3 length equals 13 residues. Looked up from germline, CDR1 is SGHRS and CDR2 is YFSETQ. Between the trimmed V and J ends, which lost 0 bases and 6 bases, there was a span of 10 bases. CDR3 sequence reads: CASSLEGVGEQYF. The DNA for the CDR3 is TGCGCCAGCAGCTTGGAAGGGGTCGGCGAGCAGTACTTC.